This TCR beta chain came from a study of CXCR3-negative and CXCR3-positive naive CD8 T cells. Findings and limits, study-wide: Comparison of naive cells showed more hydrophobic TRB CDR3s in CXCR3-positive than in CXCR3-negative naive cells.

The germline V gene encodes CDR1 GTSNPN and CDR2 SVGIG (reference sequence). The CDR3 consists of 15 residues. For this clonotype: Its antigen is unidentified.

Libraries of TRB cDNA were made by 5' RACE and carried UMIs. TCRdb re-called the 5' RACE reads; every CDR3 protein appears as one record, without DNA. The listing contains 100,000 to 150,000 distinct CDR3 sequences. Naive CD8+ T cells showed a CD45RO-CCR7+CD27+CD95- phenotype. Source material: naive CXCR3- CD8+ T cells from blood. Subset in this sample: CD45RO-CCR7+CD27+CD95- naive CD8+ T cells lacking CXCR3 (TNR3-). The chain uses TRBV30 and TRBJ2-7; the D call from TCRdb, TRBD2, cannot be confirmed without DNA. This TCR was sampled from a human donor in good health. Some clones in this sample may be carry-over from other donors' samples. The CDR3 sequence: CAWTKSGGLYYEQYF.